The rows below give T cell receptor beta chains drawn from one sample of a study of T cells in Graves' hyperthyroidism and ophthalmopathy. One entry per CDR3 protein, called by TCRdb with MiXCR from the multiplex PCR reads. Here the sample spans over 250,000 distinct CDR3 sequences, around a quarter being singletons. What was sequenced was blood. The receptor source for this set is a man aged 35-49 years with Graves' hyperthyroidism that later progressed to Graves' ophthalmopathy. CDR3s include the opening cysteine and the closing phenylalanine or tryptophan. A D gene is named only where the DNA matches it firmly. Only part of the rows carry a size: once, few, many, or a class if the clone is expanded.

v_gene: TRBV12-3/TRBV12-4
d_gene: .
j_gene: TRBJ1-3
abundance: .
CDR3aa: CASSGYSGNTIYF
CDR3nt: TGTGCCAGCAGCGGTTACTCTGGAAACACCATATATTTT

v_gene: TRBV28
d_gene: TRBD1
j_gene: TRBJ2-7
abundance: many
CDR3aa: CASGPIDRGYEQYF
CDR3nt: TGTGCCAGCGGACCTATAGACAGGGGATACGAGCAGTACTTC

v_gene: TRBV9
d_gene: .
j_gene: TRBJ2-2
abundance: many
CDR3aa: CASSVVKGGPLGGTGELFF
CDR3nt: TGTGCCAGCAGCGTAGTGAAAGGGGGACCCCTCGGGGGAACCGGGGAGCTGTTTTTT

v_gene: TRBV6-1
d_gene: .
j_gene: TRBJ1-6
abundance: many
CDR3aa: CASSERPRGNNSPLHF
CDR3nt: TGTGCCAGCAGTGAACGTCCCCGGGGGAATAATTCACCCCTCCACTTT

v_gene: TRBV20-1
d_gene: TRBD1
j_gene: TRBJ1-1
abundance: many
CDR3aa: CSARAASGQVLNTEAFF
CDR3nt: TGCAGTGCTAGAGCCGCCTCGGGACAGGTCCTAAACACTGAAGCTTTCTTT

v_gene: TRBV20-1
d_gene: TRBD2
j_gene: TRBJ2-5
abundance: .
CDR3aa: CSASGTSGREETQYF
CDR3nt: TGCAGTGCTAGCGGGACTAGCGGGAGGGAAGAGACCCAGTACTTC

v_gene: TRBV15
d_gene: TRBD2
j_gene: TRBJ2-7
abundance: few
CDR3aa: CATSINPETSEYYEQYF
CDR3nt: TGTGCCACCAGCATCAACCCCGAGACTAGCGAATACTACGAGCAGTACTTC

v_gene: TRBV6-5
d_gene: .
j_gene: TRBJ2-7
abundance: .
CDR3aa: CASSYSMRDEQYF
CDR3nt: TGTGCCAGCAGTTACTCGATGCGAGACGAGCAGTACTTC

v_gene: TRBV11-3
d_gene: TRBD1
j_gene: TRBJ2-2
abundance: many
CDR3aa: CASSSDRGRVTGELFF
CDR3nt: TGTGCCAGCAGCTCTGACAGGGGGCGAGTCACCGGGGAGCTGTTTTTT

v_gene: TRBV10-2
d_gene: .
j_gene: TRBJ2-7
abundance: .
CDR3aa: CASSETPGSGEQYF
CDR3nt: TGCGCCAGCAGTGAGACGCCAGGGAGCGGCGAGCAGTACTTC

v_gene: TRBV12-3/TRBV12-4
d_gene: TRBD1
j_gene: TRBJ1-5
abundance: few
CDR3aa: CASTGTGGNQPQHF
CDR3nt: TGTGCCAGCACCGGGACAGGGGGCAATCAGCCCCAGCATTTT

v_gene: TRBV7-3
d_gene: .
j_gene: TRBJ2-7
abundance: many
CDR3aa: CASSLIHTYEQYF
CDR3nt: TGTGCCAGCAGCTTAATACATACCTACGAGCAGTACTTC

v_gene: TRBV18
d_gene: TRBD1
j_gene: TRBJ1-2
abundance: many
CDR3aa: CASSPAGGHGYTF
CDR3nt: TGTGCCAGCTCACCAGCAGGGGGTCATGGCTACACCTTC

v_gene: TRBV29-1
d_gene: TRBD2
j_gene: TRBJ2-5
abundance: .
CDR3aa: CSVRASGRGAETQYF
CDR3nt: TGCAGCGTTCGGGCTAGCGGGAGAGGGGCAGAGACCCAGTACTTC

v_gene: TRBV28
d_gene: .
j_gene: TRBJ1-3
abundance: .
CDR3aa: CASSSAGEGGNTIYF
CDR3nt: TGTGCCAGCAGTTCGGCAGGGGAAGGTGGAAACACCATATATTTT

v_gene: TRBV4-1
d_gene: TRBD2
j_gene: TRBJ2-2
abundance: few
CDR3aa: CASSQAASGIFDDTGELFF
CDR3nt: TGCGCCAGCAGCCAAGCGGCTAGCGGGATTTTTGACGACACCGGGGAGCTGTTTTTT

v_gene: TRBV24-1
d_gene: .
j_gene: TRBJ1-5
abundance: many
CDR3aa: CATNSGDQPQHF
CDR3nt: TGTGCCACCAATAGTGGGGATCAGCCCCAGCATTTT

v_gene: TRBV6-1
d_gene: .
j_gene: TRBJ1-1
abundance: many
CDR3aa: CASSEEGGFRAFF
CDR3nt: TGTGCCAGCAGTGAAGAAGGGGGTTTTAGGGCTTTCTTT

v_gene: TRBV29-1
d_gene: .
j_gene: TRBJ2-5
abundance: many
CDR3aa: CSGGGLQETQYF
CDR3nt: TGCAGCGGCGGTGGGTTACAAGAGACCCAGTACTTC

v_gene: TRBV3-1
d_gene: .
j_gene: TRBJ2-7
abundance: few
CDR3aa: CASSQDNFGKDEQYF
CDR3nt: TGTGCCAGCAGCCAAGATAATTTCGGGAAAGACGAGCAGTACTTC

v_gene: TRBV12-3/TRBV12-4
d_gene: .
j_gene: TRBJ2-5
abundance: .
CDR3aa: CASSLRQDVETQYF
CDR3nt: TGTGCCAGCAGTTTACGCCAGGACGTAGAGACCCAGTACTTC

v_gene: TRBV18
d_gene: TRBD2
j_gene: TRBJ2-7
abundance: few
CDR3aa: CASSPDLAGGKEQYF
CDR3nt: TGTGCCAGCTCACCAGATCTAGCGGGAGGGAAAGAGCAGTACTTC

v_gene: TRBV12-3/TRBV12-4
d_gene: .
j_gene: TRBJ2-7
abundance: .
CDR3aa: CASSYRVSSGPGYEQYF
CDR3nt: TGTGCCAGCAGTTACAGGGTCTCTAGCGGACCGGGCTACGAGCAGTACTTC

v_gene: TRBV28
d_gene: TRBD1
j_gene: TRBJ1-5
abundance: .
CDR3aa: CASSSPGRGPENSNQPQHF
CDR3nt: TGTGCCAGCAGTTCTCCCGGCAGGGGGCCTGAGAATAGCAATCAGCCCCAGCATTTT

v_gene: TRBV12-3/TRBV12-4
d_gene: TRBD2
j_gene: TRBJ2-7
abundance: many
CDR3aa: CASSLGREGYEQYF
CDR3nt: TGTGCCAGCAGTTTAGGGCGGGAGGGGTACGAGCAGTACTTC

v_gene: TRBV2
d_gene: .
j_gene: TRBJ1-1
abundance: many
CDR3aa: CASSAEGYTEAFF
CDR3nt: TGTGCCAGCAGTGCCGAGGGGTACACTGAAGCTTTCTTT

v_gene: TRBV11-3
d_gene: .
j_gene: TRBJ1-2
abundance: many
CDR3aa: CASSIREGIATF
CDR3nt: TGTGCCAGCAGTATAAGGGAGGGAATCGCCACCTTC

v_gene: TRBV6-1
d_gene: .
j_gene: TRBJ1-5
abundance: many
CDR3aa: CASSGAPQGRGQPQHF
CDR3nt: TGTGCCAGCAGTGGCGCCCCGCAGGGAAGGGGTCAGCCCCAGCATTTT

v_gene: TRBV5-1
d_gene: .
j_gene: TRBJ2-7
abundance: many
CDR3aa: CASSQNRDTSYEQYF
CDR3nt: TGCGCCAGCAGTCAGAACCGGGACACTTCCTACGAGCAGTACTTC

v_gene: TRBV12-3/TRBV12-4
d_gene: .
j_gene: TRBJ2-2
abundance: .
CDR3aa: CASTDTSRKNAGELFF
CDR3nt: TGTGCCAGCACCGATACTAGCCGTAAGAACGCCGGGGAGCTGTTTTTT